The T cell receptor beta chain described here comes from a study of CD8 T cells in ankylosing spondylitis. General study results and limits: Ankylosing spondylitis blood seemed to carry a telltale TCR beta motif made of under 10 highly homologous variants.

In TCRdb, the 5' RACE reads were re-called with MiXCR into one record per CDR3 protein. The table includes about 460,000 distinct CDR3 sequences, approximately 5.3% detected once. This clonotype occurred many times. Its target is unknown. This CDR3 is built from 14 residues. Deletions cut 0 bases from V and 4 bases from J, with 7 bases between. Germline CDR1 SGDLS, CDR2 YYNGEE. This clonotype originated in a male donor with ankylosing spondylitis. The chain links TRBV9 to TRBJ1-4; D gene ambiguous. What was sequenced was blood, either unsorted or a sorted T cell fraction (not recorded which). This CDR3 reads CASSVEGSNEKLFF. The CDR3 nucleotides read TGTGCCAGCAGCGTAGAAGGCAGTAATGAAAAACTGTTTTTT.